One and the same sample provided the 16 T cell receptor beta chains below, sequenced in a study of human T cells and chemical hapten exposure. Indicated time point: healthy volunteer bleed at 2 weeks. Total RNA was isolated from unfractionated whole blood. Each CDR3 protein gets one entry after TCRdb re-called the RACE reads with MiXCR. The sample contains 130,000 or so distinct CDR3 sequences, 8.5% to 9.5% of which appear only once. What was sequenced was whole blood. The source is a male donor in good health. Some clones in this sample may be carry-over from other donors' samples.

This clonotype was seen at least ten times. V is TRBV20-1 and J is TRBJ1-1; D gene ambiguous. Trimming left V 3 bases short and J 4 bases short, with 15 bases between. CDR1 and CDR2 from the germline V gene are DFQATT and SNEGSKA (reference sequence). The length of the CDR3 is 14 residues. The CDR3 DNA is TGCAGTGCTAGTCAACCCAACGGGCCCACTGAAGCTTTCTTT. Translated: CSASQPNGPTEAFF.

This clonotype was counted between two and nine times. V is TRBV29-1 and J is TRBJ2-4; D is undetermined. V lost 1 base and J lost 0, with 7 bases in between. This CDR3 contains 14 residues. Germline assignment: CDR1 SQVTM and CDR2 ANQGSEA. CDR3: CSVEVRGAKNIQYF. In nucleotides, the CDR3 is TGCAGCGTTGAAGTCCGCGGAGCCAAAAACATTCAGTACTTC.

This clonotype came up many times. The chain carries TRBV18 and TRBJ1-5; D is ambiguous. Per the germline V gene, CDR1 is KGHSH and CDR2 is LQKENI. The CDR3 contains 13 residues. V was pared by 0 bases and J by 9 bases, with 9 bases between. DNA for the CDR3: TGTGCCAGCTCACCACCCATATCAGGGCCCCAGCATTTT. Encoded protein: CASSPPISGPQHF.

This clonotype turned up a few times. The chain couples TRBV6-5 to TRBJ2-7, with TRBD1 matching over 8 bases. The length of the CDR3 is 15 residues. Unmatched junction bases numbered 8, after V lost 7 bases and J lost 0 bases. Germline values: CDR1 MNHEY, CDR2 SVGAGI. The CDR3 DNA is TGTGCCAGCACCTTGGGGACAGGCTCCTCCTACGAGCAGTACTTC. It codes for CASTLGTGSSYEQYF.

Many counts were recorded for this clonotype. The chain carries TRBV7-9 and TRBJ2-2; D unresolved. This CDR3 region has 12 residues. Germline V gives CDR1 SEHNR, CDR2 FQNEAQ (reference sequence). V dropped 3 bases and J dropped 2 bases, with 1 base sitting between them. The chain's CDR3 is CASSFNTGELFF. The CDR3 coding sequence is TGTGCCAGCAGCTTTAACACCGGGGAGCTGTTTTTT.

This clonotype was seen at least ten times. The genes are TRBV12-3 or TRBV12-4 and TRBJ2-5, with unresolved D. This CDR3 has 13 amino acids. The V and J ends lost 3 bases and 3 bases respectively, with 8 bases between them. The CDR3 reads CASSFAEKETQYF. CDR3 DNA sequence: TGTGCCAGCAGTTTCGCAGAGAAAGAGACCCAGTACTTC.

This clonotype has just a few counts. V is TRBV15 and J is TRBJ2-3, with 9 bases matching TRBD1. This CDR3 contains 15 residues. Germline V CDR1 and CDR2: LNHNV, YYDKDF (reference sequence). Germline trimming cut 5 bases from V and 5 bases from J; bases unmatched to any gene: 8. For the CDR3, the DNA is TGTGCCACCAGCGCCCCGGGACAGGGAATAGATACGCAGTATTTT. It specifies CATSAPGQGIDTQYF.

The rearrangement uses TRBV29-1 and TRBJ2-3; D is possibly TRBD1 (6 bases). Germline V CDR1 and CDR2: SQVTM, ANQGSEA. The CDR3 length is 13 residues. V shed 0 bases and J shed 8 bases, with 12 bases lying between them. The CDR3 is CSVEDLRGTTQYF. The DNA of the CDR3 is TGCAGCGTTGAAGATCTGAGGGGGACTACGCAGTATTTT.

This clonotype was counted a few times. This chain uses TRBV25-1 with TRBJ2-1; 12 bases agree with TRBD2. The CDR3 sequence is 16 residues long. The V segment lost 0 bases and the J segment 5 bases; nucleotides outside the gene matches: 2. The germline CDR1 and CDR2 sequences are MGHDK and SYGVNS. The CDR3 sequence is CASSEYRLAGDNEQFF. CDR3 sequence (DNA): TGTGCCAGCAGTGAATATCGACTAGCGGGAGACAATGAGCAGTTCTTC. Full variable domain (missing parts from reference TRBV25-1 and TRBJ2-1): EADIYQTPRYLVIGTGKKITLECSQTMGHDKMYWYQQDPGMELHLIHYSYGVNSTEKGDLSSESTVSRIRTEHFPLTLESARPSHTSQYLCASSEYRLAGDNEQFFGPGTRLTVL.

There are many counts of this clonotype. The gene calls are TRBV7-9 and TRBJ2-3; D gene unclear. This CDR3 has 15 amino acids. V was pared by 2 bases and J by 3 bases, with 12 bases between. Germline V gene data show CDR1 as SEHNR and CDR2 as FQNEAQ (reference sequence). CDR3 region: CASSLSSGLTDTQYF. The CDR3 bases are TGTGCCAGCAGCTTATCCTCTGGGCTGACAGATACGCAGTATTTT.

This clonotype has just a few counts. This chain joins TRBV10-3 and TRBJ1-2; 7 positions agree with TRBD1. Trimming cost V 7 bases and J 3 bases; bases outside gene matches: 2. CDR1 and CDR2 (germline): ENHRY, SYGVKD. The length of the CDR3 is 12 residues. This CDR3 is CAINQGDYGYTF. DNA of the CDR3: TGTGCCATCAACCAGGGGGACTATGGCTACACCTTC.

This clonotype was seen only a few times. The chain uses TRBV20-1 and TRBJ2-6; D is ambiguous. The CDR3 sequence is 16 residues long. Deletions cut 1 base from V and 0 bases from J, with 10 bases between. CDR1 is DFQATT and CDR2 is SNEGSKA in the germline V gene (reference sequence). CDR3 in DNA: TGCAGTGCTAGAGGAGGACGGATCTCTGGGGCCAACGTCCTGACTTTC. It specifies CSARGGRISGANVLTF.

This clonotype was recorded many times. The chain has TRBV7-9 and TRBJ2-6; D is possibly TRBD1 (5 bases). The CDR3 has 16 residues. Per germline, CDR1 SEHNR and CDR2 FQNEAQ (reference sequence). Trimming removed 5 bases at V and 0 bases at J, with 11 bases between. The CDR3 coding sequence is TGTGCCAGCAGCACGGAACAGGTCTCTGGGGCCAACGTCCTGACTTTC. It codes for CASSTEQVSGANVLTF. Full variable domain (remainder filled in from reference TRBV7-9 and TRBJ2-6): DTGVSQNPRHKITKRGQNVTFRCDPISEHNRLYWYRQTLGQGPEFLTYFQNEAQLEKSRLLSDRFSAERPKGSFSTLEIQRTEQGDSAMYLCASSTEQVSGANVLTFGAGSRLTVL.

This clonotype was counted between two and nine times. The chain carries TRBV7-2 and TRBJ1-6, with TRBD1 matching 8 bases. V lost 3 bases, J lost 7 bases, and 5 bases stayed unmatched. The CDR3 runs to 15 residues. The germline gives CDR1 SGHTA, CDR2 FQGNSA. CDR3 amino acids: CASSFRTGSNSPLHF. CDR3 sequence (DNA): TGTGCCAGCAGCTTTCGGACAGGGAGCAATTCACCCCTCCACTTT.

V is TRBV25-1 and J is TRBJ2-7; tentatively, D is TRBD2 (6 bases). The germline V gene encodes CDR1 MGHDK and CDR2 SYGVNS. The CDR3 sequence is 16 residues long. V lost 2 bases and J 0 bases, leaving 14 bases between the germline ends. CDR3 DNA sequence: TGTGCCAGCAGTGAAGCAGGGACTTTAAGCTCCTACGAGCAGTACTTC. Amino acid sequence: CASSEAGTLSSYEQYF.

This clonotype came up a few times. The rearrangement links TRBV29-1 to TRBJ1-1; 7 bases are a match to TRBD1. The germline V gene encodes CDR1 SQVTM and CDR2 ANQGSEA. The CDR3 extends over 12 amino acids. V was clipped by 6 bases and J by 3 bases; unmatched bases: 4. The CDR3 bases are TGCAGCGTACAGGGGACCTACACTGAAGCTTTCTTT. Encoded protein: CSVQGTYTEAFF.